Each of the 21 T cell receptor beta chains below was sequenced from the same sample in a study of cytomegalovirus exposure and HLA in healthy donors (dated by TCRdb to 2017 to 2019). Library method: the immunoSEQ multiplex PCR assay. TCRdb retrieved this table from immuneACCESS and kept in-frame rearrangements only. Not all clones are present; in checked studies, unresolved V genes account for under half, and no reason is known for the remainder. The sample table holds 150,000 to 200,000 clones, of which more than 75% were seen once. The ten top clones hold about 7.7% of the sample. Material: PBMCs. These receptor sequences come from a man under 40 in good health and CMV-seropositive.

This clone appeared once. V gene TRBV27 combines with J gene TRBJ2-3; D is possibly TRBD2 (6 bases). The CDR3 runs 16 residues. The germline V gene encodes CDR1 MNHEY and CDR2 SMNVEV (reference sequence). V was trimmed by 5 bases and J by 8 bases, leaving 23 bases between them. The CDR3 bases are TGTGCCAGCAGTCCCCCCGGGGCTAGCGATCGAGGTACGCAGTATTTT. It specifies CASSPPGASDRGTQYF.

This clone was seen once. This rearrangement joins TRBV5-1 to TRBJ1-5; D gene unclear. The CDR3 extends over 13 amino acids. V gave up 2 bases and J gave up 0 bases, with 3 bases separating them. The germline V gene encodes CDR1 SGHRS and CDR2 YFSETQ. The CDR3 coding sequence is TGCGCCAGCAGCTTTGGTAGCAATCAGCCCCAGCATTTT. The encoded protein is CASSFGSNQPQHF. Drawing the rest from reference TRBV5-1 and TRBJ1-5, the complete variable domain is KAGVTQTPRYLIKTRGQQVTLSCSPISGHRSVSWYQQTPGQGLQFLFEYFSETQRNKGNFPGRFSGRQFSNSRSEMNVSTLELGDSALYLCASSFGSNQPQHFGDGTRLSIL.

This clone turned up a few times. This sequence joins TRBV2 and TRBJ1-4; no clear D. The CDR3 is made up of 13 amino acids. Germline V gene lookup returns CDR1 SNHLY and CDR2 FYNNEI. Trimming cost V 9 bases and J 8 bases, with 16 bases left between them. The chain's CDR3 is CARAGGVREKLFF. CDR3 sequence (DNA): TGTGCCAGGGCGGGCGGGGTTCGAGAAAAACTGTTTTTT.

The rearrangement joins TRBV11-3 to TRBJ2-7; tentatively, D is TRBD1 (6 bases). The CDR3 loop spans 12 amino acids. Trimming took off 6 bases at V and 3 bases at J, with 9 bases between the two ends. The germline V gene encodes CDR1 SGHNT and CDR2 YENEEA. The CDR3, as DNA: TGTGCCAGCAGTCGGGACAACTACGAGCAGTACTTC. As protein: CASSRDNYEQYF.

The chain uses TRBV28 and TRBJ2-3; D unclear. The CDR3 has 14 amino acids. V dropped 2 bases and J dropped 0 bases, with 6 bases sitting between them. Germline V gene data show CDR1 as MDHEN and CDR2 as SYDVKM. CDR3 nucleotides: TGTGCCAGCAGTTTAACCGCTAGCACAGATACGCAGTATTTT. Encoded protein: CASSLTASTDTQYF.

The rearrangement joins TRBV6-5 to TRBJ1-2; D uncertain. Germline V gene lookup returns CDR1 MNHEY and CDR2 SVGAGI. This CDR3 comprises 13 residues. Trimming stripped 7 bases from V and 7 bases from J, with 16 bases between. The CDR3 sequence: CASIPLGRGGYTF. The CDR3 DNA reads as TGTGCCAGCATCCCGCTCGGGCGCGGTGGCTACACCTTC.

The genes are TRBV5-1 and TRBJ1-3; TRBD1 is a possible D gene (5 bases). Germline lookup yields CDR1 SGHRS and CDR2 YFSETQ. The CDR3 is made up of 15 amino acids. The germline V and J ends were trimmed by 6 bases and 0 bases, with 13 bases remaining between them. In DNA form, the CDR3 reads TGCGCCAGCACCCAGGGAAGCCTCTCTGGAAACACCATATATTTT. Its translation is CASTQGSLSGNTIYF.

This sequence joins TRBV5-4 and TRBJ2-5; D may be TRBD2 (5 bases). The CDR3 contains 15 residues. V gave up 3 bases and J gave up 3 bases, with 15 bases separating them. The germline V gene has CDR1 SGHNT and CDR2 YYREEE (reference sequence). The CDR3: CASSSFGDGEETQYF. DNA of the CDR3: TGTGCCAGCAGCTCCTTTGGTGACGGGGAAGAGACCCAGTACTTC.

The gene calls are TRBV5-1 and TRBJ1-4; D remains ambiguous. This CDR3 is 14 amino acids long. Germline CDR1 and CDR2: SGHRS and YFSETQ. Trimming removed 1 base at V and 8 bases at J, with 12 bases between. CDR3 region: CASSLRQPEEKLFF. CDR3 nucleotide sequence: TGCGCCAGCAGCTTGAGGCAACCAGAGGAAAAACTGTTTTTT.

This chain connects TRBV19 to TRBJ1-4; maybe TRBD1 (6 bases). Germline V gene lookup returns CDR1 LNHDA and CDR2 SQIVND (reference sequence). The V end was cut by 9 bases, the J end by 0 bases, with 8 bases between. The CDR3 runs 13 residues. CDR3 bases: TGTGCCAGCCGGACAGCAACTAATGAAAAACTGTTTTTT. Protein: CASRTATNEKLFF.

This clone was detected once. The chain combines TRBV27 with TRBJ1-5; D gene uncertain. CDR1 and CDR2 (germline): MNHEY, SMNVEV (reference sequence). This CDR3 is built from 12 residues. The germline V and J ends were trimmed by 3 bases and 4 bases, with 4 bases remaining between them. The chain's CDR3 is CASSFLNQPQHF. The CDR3 DNA reads as TGTGCCAGCAGTTTCCTGAATCAGCCCCAGCATTTT.

CDR3 protein: CASSLWQRETQYF. CDR3 sequence (DNA): TGCGCCAGCAGCTTGTGGCAACGAGAGACCCAGTACTTC. The chain has TRBV5-1 and TRBJ2-5, with D unresolved. The CDR3 covers 13 residues. V lost 1 base and J lost 4, with 8 bases in between. The germline V gene encodes CDR1 SGHRS and CDR2 YFSETQ.

The chain links TRBV14 to TRBJ2-7, with no clear D. Germline assignment: CDR1 SGHDN and CDR2 FVKESK. V lost 4 bases to trimming and J lost 3 bases, with 10 bases between them. The CDR3 length is 13 residues. The CDR3 sequence is CASSPEAYYEQYF. The CDR3 DNA follows: TGTGCCAGCAGCCCGGAAGCTTACTACGAGCAGTACTTC.

The chain joins TRBV5-4 to TRBJ1-4; D may be TRBD1 (5 bases). V gave up 3 bases and J gave up 8 bases, with 20 bases separating them. The CDR3 is 16 residues long. Germline CDR1 is SGHNT and CDR2 is YYREEE (reference sequence). DNA for the CDR3: TGTGCCAGCAGCTCAGCCACCACCGGGACGGTAGAAAAACTGTTTTTT. It is translated as CASSSATTGTVEKLFF.

The chain employs TRBV10-2 and TRBJ1-2; unclear D gene. There are 15 residues in the CDR3. The V end was cut by 6 bases, the J end by 3 bases, with 17 bases between. The V gene's germline CDR1 is WSHSY and CDR2 SAAADI. CDR3 nucleotides: TGCGCCAGCAGGGAACGCGCGGGGTTGGACTATGGCTACACCTTC. Translated: CASRERAGLDYGYTF.

This rearrangement joins TRBV2 to TRBJ1-6; 7 nucleotides line up with TRBD1. J lost 6 bases, V lost 11 bases, and 7 bases had no gene match. Per the germline V gene, CDR1 is SNHLY and CDR2 is FYNNEI. This CDR3 has 13 residues. The CDR3 DNA reads as TGTGCCTCACAGGGGATTGGTAATTCACCCCTCCACTTT. Protein product: CASQGIGNSPLHF.

A few counts support this clone. The rearrangement joins TRBV6-6 to TRBJ2-7, with TRBD2 matching over 8 bases. The V segment lost 5 bases and the J segment 7 bases; nucleotides outside the gene matches: 16. The germline V gene encodes CDR1 MNHNY and CDR2 SVGAGI (reference sequence). The CDR3 covers 16 residues. The CDR3 loop reads CASSPRQLAGGVEQYF. The CDR3 bases are TGTGCCAGCAGTCCCCGCCAGCTAGCGGGCGGAGTGGAGCAGTACTTC.

The genes are TRBV9 and TRBJ1-3; tentatively, D is TRBD1 (6 bases). The CDR3 length is 15 residues. Germline CDR1 reads SGDLS; CDR2 reads YYNGEE. V shed 1 base and J shed 0 bases, with 8 bases lying between them. CDR3 loop: CASSVQGTSGNTIYF. CDR3 nucleotides: TGTGCCAGCAGCGTACAGGGGACCTCTGGAAACACCATATATTTT.

The chain is built from TRBV4-3 and TRBJ2-2; no clear D gene. CDR1 is LGHNA and CDR2 is YSLEER in the germline V gene. Trimming shortened V by 0 bases and J by 8 bases, and 13 bases separated the two germline ends. The CDR3 contains 15 residues. The CDR3 here is CASSQDWNSRGELFF. The CDR3 DNA sequence: TGCGCCAGCAGCCAAGATTGGAATTCCAGGGGGGAGCTGTTTTTT.

V gene TRBV15 combines with J gene TRBJ2-6; D is perhaps TRBD1 (6 bases). There are 15 residues in the CDR3. Deletions cut 9 bases from V and 0 bases from J, with 12 bases between. Germline lookup yields CDR1 LNHNV and CDR2 YYDKDF (reference sequence). CDR3 loop: CATGGVHSGANVLTF. CDR3 in DNA: TGTGCCACAGGGGGAGTTCACTCTGGGGCCAACGTCCTGACTTTC.

This chain links TRBV7-9 with TRBJ2-7, with 9 bases matching TRBD2. The length of the CDR3 is 14 residues. Germline CDR1 is SEHNR and CDR2 is FQNEAQ (reference sequence). With 5 bases clipped from V and 0 bases from J, the junction kept 2 bases outside the gene matches. The CDR3 protein is CASSGTSSSYEQYF. The CDR3 nucleotides read TGTGCCAGCAGCGGGACTAGCTCCTCCTACGAGCAGTACTTC.